The present entry profiles one T cell receptor beta chain with its context. This CDR3 region has 13 residues. CDR1 SGHRS and CDR2 YFSETQ come from the germline V gene. V dropped 4 bases and J dropped 14; count of bases not matched to a gene: 10. The sample is drawn from a study of blood T cell repertoires in COVID-19. Across the study: The samples span acute and convalescent COVID-19 from the United States, Italy and Spain. Sources were T cells, B-cell-depleted T cells, or PBMCs; the material itself was cDNA or gDNA.

Per the original methods: Scientists estimated how many nucleated cells there were by amplifying reference gene primers. The table came from immunoSEQ multiplex PCR; TCRdb's copy has only in-frame clones and leaves some out. That table gives V, J and clone size, and the DNA gave D and trimming. The sample contains fewer than 90,000 clones, approximately 85% of which appear only once. The chain links TRBV5-1 to TRBJ2-1; 9 bases fit TRBD2. The sample consisted of peripheral blood. This clonotype originated in a man between 65 and 85 years old with acute or convalescent COVID-19. CDR3 DNA: TGCGCCAGCAGCCCGGGGACTAGCTTCTTCAAGTTCTTC. It codes for CASSPGTSFFKFF.